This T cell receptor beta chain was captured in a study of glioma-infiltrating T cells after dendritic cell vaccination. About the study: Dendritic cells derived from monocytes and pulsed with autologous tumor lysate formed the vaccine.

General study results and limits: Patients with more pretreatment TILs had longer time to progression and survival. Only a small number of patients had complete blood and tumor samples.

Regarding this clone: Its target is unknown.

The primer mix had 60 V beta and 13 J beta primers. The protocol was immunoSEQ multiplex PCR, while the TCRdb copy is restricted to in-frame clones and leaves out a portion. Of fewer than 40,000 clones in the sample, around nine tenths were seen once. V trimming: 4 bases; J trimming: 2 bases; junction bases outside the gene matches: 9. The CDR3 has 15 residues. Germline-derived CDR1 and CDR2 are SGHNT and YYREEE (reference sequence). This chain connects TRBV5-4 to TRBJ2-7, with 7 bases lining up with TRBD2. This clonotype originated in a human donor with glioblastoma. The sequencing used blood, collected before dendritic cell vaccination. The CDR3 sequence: CASSGGLVAPYEQYF. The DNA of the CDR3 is TGTGCCAGCAGCGGCGGACTAGTCGCGCCCTACGAGCAGTACTTC.